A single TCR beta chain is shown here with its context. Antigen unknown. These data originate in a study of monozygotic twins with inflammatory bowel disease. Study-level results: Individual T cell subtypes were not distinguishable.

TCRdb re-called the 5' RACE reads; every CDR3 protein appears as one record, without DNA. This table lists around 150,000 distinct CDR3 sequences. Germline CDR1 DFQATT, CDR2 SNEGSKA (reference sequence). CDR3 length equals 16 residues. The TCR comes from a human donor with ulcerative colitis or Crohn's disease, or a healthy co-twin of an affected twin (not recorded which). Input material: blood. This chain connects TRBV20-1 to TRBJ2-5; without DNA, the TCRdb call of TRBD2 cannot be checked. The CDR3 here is CSASLGTRTSLGTQYF.